A selection of T cell receptor beta chains follows, all from one sample in a study of T cell responses to AZD1222 COVID-19 vaccine. Only in-frame clones appear in the TCRdb table, and some are missing; sequencing was by immunoSEQ multiplex PCR. The sample gives 95,000 to 110,000 clones, approximately 89% of which show up once; roughly a sixth is in the top ten. Source: peripheral blood, taken on day 0 of AZD1222 vaccination. These receptors were collected from an adult in good health. CDR3s include the opening cysteine and the closing phenylalanine or tryptophan. The D gene is left open where the match is weak. Size tells how often a clone was seen (once, few, many) or the class of an expanded clone, and some rows leave it out.

TRBJ2-1	.	TRBV12-3/TRBV12-4	.	CASRILGVAEQFF	TGTGCCAGCAGAATTCTTGGGGTCGCGGAGCAGTTCTTC
TRBJ2-7	.	TRBV5-1	.	CASYGGDRETYEQYF	TGCGCCAGCTACGGGGGTGACAGGGAAACCTACGAGCAGTACTTC
TRBJ1-2	.	TRBV2	TRBD1	CASRATLGTEAYGYTF	TGTGCCAGCAGAGCTACGCTTGGGACAGAAGCCTATGGCTACACCTTC
TRBJ2-7	.	TRBV5-5	.	CASYVPDREGEQYF	TGTGCCAGCTACGTCCCCGACAGGGAGGGGGAGCAGTACTTC
TRBJ2-7	few	TRBV4-1	TRBD2	CASSQLAGASYEQYF	TGCGCCAGCAGCCAGTTAGCGGGGGCCTCCTACGAGCAGTACTTC
TRBJ2-7	.	TRBV7-8	.	CASSAARGTYEQYF	TGTGCCAGCAGCGCCGCTAGGGGAACTTACGAGCAGTACTTC
TRBJ2-7	.	TRBV4-1	.	CASSHVDRSYEQYF	TGCGCCAGCAGCCATGTTGACAGATCCTACGAGCAGTACTTC
TRBJ2-5	.	TRBV5-1	TRBD1	CASSRQTGHQETQYF	TGCGCCAGCAGCCGACAGACAGGGCACCAAGAGACCCAGTACTTC
TRBJ2-2	.	TRBV10-3	TRBD2	CAISEKRDYTGELFF	TGTGCCATCAGTGAAAAGCGGGATTACACCGGGGAGCTGTTTTTT
TRBJ1-2	.	TRBV29-1	TRBD1	CSVAQTGTSGYTF	TGCAGCGTGGCCCAGACAGGGACAAGTGGCTACACCTTC
TRBJ2-7	.	TRBV7-6	TRBD1	CASSLGGGQGDEQYF	TGTGCCAGCAGCTTAGGTGGGGGACAGGGAGACGAGCAGTACTTC
TRBJ2-7	.	TRBV7-6	.	CASSLEEGSYEQYF	TGTGCCAGCAGCTTAGAAGAGGGTTCCTACGAGCAGTACTTC
TRBJ1-2	.	TRBV7-6	TRBD1	CASSPTGGQPPPYGYTF	TGTGCCAGCAGCCCGACAGGGGGACAGCCGCCCCCCTATGGCTACACCTTC
TRBJ1-2	.	TRBV30	.	CAWSRAAEVYGYTF	TGTGCCTGGAGTAGGGCAGCAGAAGTCTATGGCTACACCTTC
TRBJ1-3	.	TRBV2	.	CASSEYDSGNTIYF	TGTGCCAGCAGTGAGTACGACTCTGGAAACACCATATATTTT
TRBJ1-2	.	TRBV9	.	CASSVGVGVGYTF	TGTGCCAGCAGCGTAGGGGTTGGGGTTGGCTACACCTTC
TRBJ2-3	.	TRBV7-8	TRBD1	CASSLGTGIWYF	TGTGCCAGCAGCCTGGGGACAGGGATATGGTATTTT
TRBJ2-3	.	TRBV13	TRBD1	CASSPRTGSDTQYF	TGTGCCAGCAGCCCTAGGACAGGCTCAGATACGCAGTATTTT
TRBJ1-1	.	TRBV4-1	.	CASSYNEVINWNTEAFF	TGCGCCAGCAGCTACAATGAGGTTATAAACTGGAACACTGAAGCTTTCTTT
TRBJ2-7	.	TRBV30	TRBD1	CAWSTPGRGPSYEQYF	TGTGCCTGGAGTACCCCCGGCAGGGGGCCTTCCTACGAGCAGTACTTC
TRBJ2-2	.	TRBV10-1	TRBD2	CASSDIDGLANTGELFF	TGCGCCAGCAGTGATATCGACGGACTAGCGAACACCGGGGAGCTGTTTTTT
TRBJ2-1	.	TRBV5-1	.	CASSLQGMNNEQFF	TGCGCCAGCAGCTTGCAGGGAATGAACAATGAGCAGTTCTTC
TRBJ1-4	.	TRBV6-5	.	CASSYTLSSTNEKLFF	TGTGCCAGCAGTTACACCCTATCGTCCACTAATGAAAAACTGTTTTTT
TRBJ1-6	.	TRBV11-2	.	CASSPLTGSSYNSPLHF	TGTGCCAGCAGCCCCCTTACAGGGTCTTCCTATAATTCACCCCTCCACTTT
TRBJ2-7	.	TRBV7-3	TRBD1	CASSPRGQGAHEQYF	TGTGCCAGCAGCCCACGGGGACAGGGGGCCCACGAGCAGTACTTC
TRBJ2-2	.	TRBV6-5	.	CASSWKDPNTGELFF	TGTGCCAGCAGTTGGAAGGATCCGAACACCGGGGAGCTGTTTTTT
TRBJ2-5	.	TRBV7-8	.	CASSSRTRLETQYF	TGTGCCAGCAGCTCCCGGACCCGACTGGAGACCCAGTACTTC
TRBJ1-3	.	TRBV5-1	TRBD1	CASSLEGAQGNTIYF	TGCGCCAGCAGCTTGGAGGGGGCGCAGGGAAACACCATATATTTT
TRBJ2-7	.	TRBV19	TRBD1	CASSMGQAYEQYF	TGTGCCAGTAGTATGGGACAGGCCTACGAGCAGTACTTC
TRBJ1-1	.	TRBV3-1/TRBV3-2	.	CASSQLGLGGTEAFF	TGTGCCAGCAGCCAACTCGGATTAGGTGGCACTGAAGCTTTCTTT
TRBJ2-7	once	TRBV5-4	.	CASSHLRGPAYEQYF	TGTGCCAGCAGCCACCTCCGGGGGCCCGCCTACGAGCAGTACTTC
TRBJ1-2	.	TRBV19	TRBD1	CASSINQGAVNYGYTF	TGTGCCAGTAGTATCAATCAGGGGGCCGTCAACTATGGCTACACCTTC
TRBJ1-5	.	TRBV18	.	CASSPGQGRGQPQHF	TGTGCCAGCTCACCGGGTCAGGGCCGAGGTCAGCCCCAGCATTTT
TRBJ2-3	.	TRBV7-5	.	CVRSWTSGGATDTQYF	TGTGTCAGAAGCTGGACTAGTGGGGGGGCCACAGATACGCAGTATTTT
TRBJ2-3	.	TRBV9	.	CASSKWGGPQDTQYF	TGTGCCAGCAGCAAGTGGGGGGGCCCTCAAGATACGCAGTATTTT
TRBJ2-7	.	TRBV19	TRBD1	CASRDRGTPYEQYF	TGTGCCAGTAGGGACAGGGGGACTCCCTACGAGCAGTACTTC
TRBJ2-5	.	TRBV27	.	CASSKDSQETQYF	TGTGCCAGCAGTAAGGACAGTCAAGAGACCCAGTACTTC
TRBJ2-2	.	TRBV11-2	.	CASSPPFGQGASRFF	.
TRBJ1-3	.	TRBV2	.	CASQRTRDYSGNTIYF	TGTGCCAGCCAAAGAACCAGGGACTACTCTGGAAACACCATATATTTT
TRBJ2-1	.	TRBV5-1	.	CASSLVVDNEQFF	TGCGCCAGCAGCTTGGTTGTGGACAATGAGCAGTTCTTC